Sequencing of this T cell receptor beta chain was carried out in a study of blood T cell repertoires in COVID-19. Across the study: Both acute and convalescent COVID-19 samples were obtained from the United States, Italy and Spain.

The protocol was immunoSEQ multiplex PCR, while the TCRdb copy is restricted to in-frame clones and leaves out a portion. Among 69,000 or so clones, under 85% were seen once, and the ten largest hold 10% to 15%. There are 15 residues in the CDR3. CDR1 is SGHAT, CDR2 FQDESV, per germline (reference sequence). Trimming shortened V by 1 base and J by 10 bases, and 14 bases separated the two germline ends. During active infection, Seattle patients enrolled and were then monitored through disease. The TCR was taken from a man aged 45-60 years with COVID-19, enrolled during active disease. Sequenced input: peripheral blood. The genes are TRBV11-1 and TRBJ1-6; tentatively, D is TRBD1 (5 bases). The CDR3: CASSLGGREASPLHF. DNA for the CDR3: TGTGCCAGCAGCTTAGGGGGCCGGGAGGCCTCACCCCTCCACTTT.